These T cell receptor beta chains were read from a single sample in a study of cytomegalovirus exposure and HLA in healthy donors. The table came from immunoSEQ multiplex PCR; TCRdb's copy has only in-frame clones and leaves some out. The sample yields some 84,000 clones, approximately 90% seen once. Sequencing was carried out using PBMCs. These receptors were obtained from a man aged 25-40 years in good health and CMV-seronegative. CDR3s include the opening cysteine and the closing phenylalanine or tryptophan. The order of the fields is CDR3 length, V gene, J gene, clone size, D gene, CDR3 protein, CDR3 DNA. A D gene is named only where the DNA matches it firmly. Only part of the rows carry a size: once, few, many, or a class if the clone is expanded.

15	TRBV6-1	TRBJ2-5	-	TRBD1	CASSETGVEQETQYF	TGTGCCAGCAGTGAAACAGGGGTTGAGCAAGAGACCCAGTACTTC
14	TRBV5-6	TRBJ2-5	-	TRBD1	CASSLLTGEETQYF	TGTGCCAGCAGCCTTTTGACAGGGGAAGAGACCCAGTACTTC
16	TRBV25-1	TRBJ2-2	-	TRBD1	CASTTHRDSYTGELFF	TGTGCCAGCACCACCCACCGGGACAGCTACACCGGGGAGCTGTTTTTT
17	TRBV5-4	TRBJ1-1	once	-	CASSLEGTAGLDTEAFF	TGTGCCAGCAGCTTGGAGGGGACGGCGGGATTGGACACTGAAGCTTTCTTT
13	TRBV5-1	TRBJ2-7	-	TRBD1	CASSSGTGTEQYF	TGCGCCAGCAGCTCCGGGACAGGGACCGAGCAGTACTTC
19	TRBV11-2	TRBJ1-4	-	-	CASSFRDLSKVATNEKLFF	TGTGCCAGCAGCTTCCGGGATTTGAGCAAAGTTGCAACTAATGAAAAACTGTTTTTT
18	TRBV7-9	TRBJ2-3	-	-	CASSLVAATQTSTDTQYF	TGTGCCAGCAGCTTAGTTGCGGCAACCCAAACGAGCACAGATACGCAGTATTTT
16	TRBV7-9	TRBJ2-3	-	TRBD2	CASSLLGRGSTDTQYF	TGTGCCAGCAGCTTATTAGGGCGGGGGAGCACAGATACGCAGTATTTT
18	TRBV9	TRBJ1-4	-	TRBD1	CASSAEGAGFRSNEKLFF	TGTGCCAGCAGCGCGGAGGGGGCCGGTTTTCGTAGTAATGAAAAACTGTTTTTT
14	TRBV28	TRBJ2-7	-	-	CASSFPGSGREQYF	TGTGCCAGCAGTTTCCCCGGGAGCGGTCGGGAGCAGTACTTC
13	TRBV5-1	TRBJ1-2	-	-	CASSLDREGGYTF	TGCGCCAGCAGCTTGGATAGGGAGGGAGGCTACACCTTC
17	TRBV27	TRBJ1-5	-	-	CASKELGKRRNNQPQHF	TGTGCCAGCAAGGAATTGGGGAAGCGGCGGAACAATCAGCCCCAGCATTTT
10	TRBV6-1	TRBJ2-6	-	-	CASSNLASVF	TGTGCCAGCAGTAACCTAGCCTCGGTTTTC
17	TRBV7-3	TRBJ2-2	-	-	CASSPRGASVVVGELFF	TGTGCCAGCAGCCCCAGGGGGGCTAGCGTGGTTGTCGGGGAGCTGTTTTTT
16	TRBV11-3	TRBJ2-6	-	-	CASSLAQAAGANVLTF	TGTGCCAGCAGCTTAGCTCAGGCCGCTGGGGCCAACGTCCTGACTTTC
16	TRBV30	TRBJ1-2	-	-	CACGGFRQPTNYGYTF	TGTGCCTGCGGCGGCTTCCGACAGCCGACGAACTATGGCTACACCTTC
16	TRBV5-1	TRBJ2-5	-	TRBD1	CASSSSINRGQETQYF	TGCGCCAGCAGCTCTTCGATCAACAGGGGACAAGAGACCCAGTACTTC
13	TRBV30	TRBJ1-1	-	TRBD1	CAFRDRGLTEAFF	TGTGCCTTTCGGGACAGGGGGCTCACTGAAGCTTTCTTT
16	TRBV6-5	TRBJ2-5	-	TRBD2	CASSYTSGRAFETQYF	TGTGCCAGCAGTTACACAAGCGGGAGGGCGTTTGAGACCCAGTACTTC
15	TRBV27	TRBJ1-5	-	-	CASRDQGYSNQPQHF	TGTGCCAGCAGGGATCAGGGATATAGCAATCAGCCCCAGCATTTT
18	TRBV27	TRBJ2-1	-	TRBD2	CASSFSITGTSGYNEQFF	TGTGCCAGCAGCTTCTCTATAACCGGGACTAGCGGTTACAATGAGCAGTTCTTC
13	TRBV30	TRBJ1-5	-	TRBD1	CAWSGDRNQPQHF	TGTGCCTGGAGTGGGGACAGAAATCAGCCCCAGCATTTT
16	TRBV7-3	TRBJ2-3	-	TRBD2	CASSRTGREAPDTQYF	TGTGCCAGCAGCCGCACCGGGCGGGAGGCCCCAGATACGCAGTATTTT
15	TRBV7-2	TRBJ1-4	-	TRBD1	CASSLGTGYNEKLFF	TGTGCCAGCAGCTTGGGGACAGGCTATAATGAAAAACTGTTTTTT
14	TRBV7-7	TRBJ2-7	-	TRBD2	CASSPSGAPYEQYF	TGTGCTAGCAGCCCGAGCGGGGCCCCCTACGAGCAGTACTTC
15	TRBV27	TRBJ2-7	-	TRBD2	CASSEKSGSSYEQYF	TGTGCCAGCAGTGAAAAGAGCGGGAGCTCCTACGAGCAGTACTTC
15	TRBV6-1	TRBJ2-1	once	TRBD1	CASSEAGDSVYFRFF	TGTGCCAGCAGTGAAGCAGGGGACAGCGTTTATTTTAGGTTCTTC
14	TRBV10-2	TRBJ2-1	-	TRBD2	CASSVPAGADEQFF	TGCGCCAGCAGTGTACCAGCGGGGGCGGATGAGCAGTTCTTC
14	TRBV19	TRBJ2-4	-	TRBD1	CASSEGAWSDIQYF	TGTGCCAGTAGTGAGGGGGCCTGGTCCGACATTCAGTACTTC
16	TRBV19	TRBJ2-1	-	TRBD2	CASSTQLAGVGGEQFF	TGTGCCAGTAGCACCCAACTAGCGGGAGTCGGTGGTGAGCAGTTCTTC